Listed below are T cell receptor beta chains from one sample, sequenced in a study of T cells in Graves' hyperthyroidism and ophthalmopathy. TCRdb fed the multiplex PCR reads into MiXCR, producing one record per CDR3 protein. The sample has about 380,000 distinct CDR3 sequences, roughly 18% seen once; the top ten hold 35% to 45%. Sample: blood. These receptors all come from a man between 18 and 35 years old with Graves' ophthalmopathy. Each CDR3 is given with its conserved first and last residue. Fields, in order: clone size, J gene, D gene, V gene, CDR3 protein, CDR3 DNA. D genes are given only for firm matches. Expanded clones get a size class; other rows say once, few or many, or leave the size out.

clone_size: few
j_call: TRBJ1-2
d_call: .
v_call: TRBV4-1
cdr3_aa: CASSQVLGTGNYGYTF
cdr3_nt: TGCGCCAGCAGCCAAGTTTTAGGGACGGGTAACTATGGCTACACCTTC

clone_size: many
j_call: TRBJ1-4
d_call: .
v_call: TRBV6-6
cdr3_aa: CASSYSYGDREKLFF
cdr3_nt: TGTGCCAGCAGTTACTCGTATGGGGACCGCGAAAAACTGTTTTTT

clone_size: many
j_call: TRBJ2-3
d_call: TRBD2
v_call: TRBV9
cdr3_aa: CASILIPSGVSTDTQYF
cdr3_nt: TGTGCCAGCATCTTAATTCCTAGCGGGGTTAGCACAGATACGCAGTATTTT

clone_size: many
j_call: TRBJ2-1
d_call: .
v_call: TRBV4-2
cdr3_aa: CASSPRDTYNEQFF
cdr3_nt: TGTGCCAGCAGCCCGCGGGATACCTACAATGAGCAGTTCTTC

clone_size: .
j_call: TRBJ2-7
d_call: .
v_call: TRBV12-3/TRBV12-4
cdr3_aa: CASSSETGSSYEQYF
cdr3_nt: TGTGCCAGCAGCTCCGAAACCGGCAGCTCCTACGAGCAGTACTTC

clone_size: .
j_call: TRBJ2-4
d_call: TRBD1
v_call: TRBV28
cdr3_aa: CASSPNPGQGDENIQYF
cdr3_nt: TGTGCCAGCAGTCCAAATCCGGGACAGGGGGACGAGAACATTCAGTACTTC

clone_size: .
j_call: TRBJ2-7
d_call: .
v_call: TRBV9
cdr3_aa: CASSVASHSYEQYF
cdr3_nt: TGTGCCAGCAGCGTAGCATCCCACTCCTACGAGCAGTACTTC

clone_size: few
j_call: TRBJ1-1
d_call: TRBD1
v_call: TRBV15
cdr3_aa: CATSRDRVGPTEAFF
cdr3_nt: TGTGCCACCAGCAGGGACAGGGTAGGTCCCACTGAAGCTTTCTTT

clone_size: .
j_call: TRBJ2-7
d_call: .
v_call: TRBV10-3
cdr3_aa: CAIAPDPYEQYF
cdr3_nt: TGTGCCATTGCCCCGGACCCTTACGAGCAGTACTTC

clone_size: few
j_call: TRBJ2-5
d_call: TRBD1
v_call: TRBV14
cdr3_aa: CASSQPGQGPQETQYF
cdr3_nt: TGTGCCAGCAGCCAGCCCGGACAGGGCCCCCAAGAGACCCAGTACTTC

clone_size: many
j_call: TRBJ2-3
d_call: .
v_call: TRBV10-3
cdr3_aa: CAISGLTSDTQYF
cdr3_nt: TGTGCCATCAGTGGGCTGACTTCAGATACGCAGTATTTT

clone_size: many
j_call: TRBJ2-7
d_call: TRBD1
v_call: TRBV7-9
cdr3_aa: CASSPGTGGEYEQYF
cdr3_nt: TGTGCCAGCAGCCCGGGGACAGGGGGCGAATACGAGCAGTACTTC

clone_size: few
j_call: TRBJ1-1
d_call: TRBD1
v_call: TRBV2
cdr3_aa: CASSAHRDRGQTTEAFF
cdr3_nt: TGTGCCAGCAGCGCCCACCGGGACAGGGGGCAAACCACTGAAGCTTTCTTT

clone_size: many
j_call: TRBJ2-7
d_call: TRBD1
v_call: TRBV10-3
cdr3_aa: CAISGLGDRTSEQYF
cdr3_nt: TGTGCCATCAGTGGATTAGGGGACAGAACGAGCGAGCAGTACTTC

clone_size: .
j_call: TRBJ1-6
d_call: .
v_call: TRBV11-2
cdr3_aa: CVSSLAGTLNSPLHF
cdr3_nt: TGTGTCAGCAGCTTAGCCGGGACACTGAATTCACCCCTCCACTTT

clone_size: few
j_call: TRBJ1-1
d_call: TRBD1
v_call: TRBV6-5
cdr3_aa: CASSYLGQGMNTETFF
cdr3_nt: TGTGCCAGCAGTTACCTGGGACAGGGAATGAACACTGAAACTTTCTTT

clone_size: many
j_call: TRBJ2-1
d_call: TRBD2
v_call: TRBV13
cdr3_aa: CASSHTSGGEQFF
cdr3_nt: TGTGCCAGCAGCCACACTAGCGGGGGGGAGCAGTTCTTC

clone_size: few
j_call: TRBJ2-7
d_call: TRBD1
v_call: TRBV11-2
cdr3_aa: CASSLGQGDNEQYF
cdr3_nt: TGTGCCAGCAGCCTGGGACAGGGGGATAACGAGCAGTACTTC